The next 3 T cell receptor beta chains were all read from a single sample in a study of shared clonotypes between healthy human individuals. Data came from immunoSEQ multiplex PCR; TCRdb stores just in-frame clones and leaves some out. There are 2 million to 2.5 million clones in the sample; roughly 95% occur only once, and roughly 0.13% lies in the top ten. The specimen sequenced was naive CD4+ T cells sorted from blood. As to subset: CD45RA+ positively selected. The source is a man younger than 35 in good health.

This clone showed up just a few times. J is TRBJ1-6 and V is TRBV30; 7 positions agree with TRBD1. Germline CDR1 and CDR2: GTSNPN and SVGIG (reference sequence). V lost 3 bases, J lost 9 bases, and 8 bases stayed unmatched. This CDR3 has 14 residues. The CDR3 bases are TGTGCCTGGAGGAACAGGGGCTCTTCTTCACCCCTCCACTTT. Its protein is CAWRNRGSSSPLHF.

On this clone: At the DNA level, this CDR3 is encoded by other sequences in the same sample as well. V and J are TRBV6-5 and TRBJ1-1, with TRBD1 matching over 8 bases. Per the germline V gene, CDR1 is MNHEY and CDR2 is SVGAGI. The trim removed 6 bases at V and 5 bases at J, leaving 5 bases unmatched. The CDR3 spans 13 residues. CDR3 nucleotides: TGTGCCAGCAGGGAACAGGGGGTTACTGAAGCTTTCTTT. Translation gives CASREQGVTEAFF.

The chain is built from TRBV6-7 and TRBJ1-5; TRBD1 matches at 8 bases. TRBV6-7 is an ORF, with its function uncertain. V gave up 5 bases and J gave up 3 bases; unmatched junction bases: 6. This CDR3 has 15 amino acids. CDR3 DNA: TGTGCCAGCAGTGCCAGGGGGCGCGACAATCAGCCCCAGCATTTT. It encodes CASSARGRDNQPQHF.